This T cell receptor (beta chain) emerged from a study of blood T cells in healthy people across ages. Study-level results: It was not possible, with unsorted PBMCs, to conclusively compare naive and antigen-experienced cells. Nothing was known about donor CMV status, and this possibly confounded expanded clonotype changes.

This clonotype was seen a handful of times. No antigen is known for it. Germline CDR1 is SGHTA and CDR2 is FQGNSA. Trimming removed 6 bases from V and 7 bases from J; junction bases left unmatched: 7. CDR3 length: 13 amino acids. A second PCR, run for about 6 to 11 cycles, used a sample-barcoded 5' primer plus a J-beta primer mix. From the 5' RACE reads, TCRdb called clonotypes with MiXCR, one entry per CDR3 protein. The data contain 1.5 million to 2 million distinct CDR3 sequences, less than 50% of them singletons. The sequence was obtained from a woman aged 40 to 55 in good health. The source material was blood. V is TRBV7-2 and J is TRBJ2-5; TRBD1 matches 8 bases. CDR3 nucleotides: TGTGCCAGCAGTAAAGGGCAGGGGGCGACCCAGTACTTC. Protein sequence: CASSKGQGATQYF.